This T cell receptor beta chain derives from a study of shared clonotypes between healthy human individuals. Overall study: Serving as donors were two women and three men, whose ages spanned 18 to 49. Study-level points and caveats: Expectations were that clonotype sharing among donors would be affected by sequencing depth.

Trimming took 0 bases from V and 8 from J, leaving 8 bases between them. This CDR3 region has 12 residues. The germline gives CDR1 SGHNT, CDR2 YYREEE (reference sequence). Concerning this clone itself: What it binds is unknown.

Generated by immunoSEQ multiplex PCR, the TCRdb table keeps only in-frame clones and is missing some. This repertoire shows some 2,100,000 clones, about 93% found once; its top ten account for under 2%. Only CD45RO-negative cells positively selected for CCR7 counted as naive CD8 cells, so terminally differentiated effector memory CD45RA+ cells were excluded. The rearrangement uses TRBV5-4 and TRBJ1-2; D is ambiguous. Sequencing input: naive CD8+ T cells from PBMCs. The receptor was isolated from a man between 18 and 29 years old in good health. Some clones in this sample may be carry-over from other donors' samples. The CDR3 coding sequence is TGTGCCAGCAGCTTGGGGCGAGGGGGCTACACCTTC. Its protein is CASSLGRGGYTF.